A selection of T cell receptor beta chains follows, all from one sample in a study of CD8 T cells in Susac syndrome. TCRdb fed the immunoSEQ multiplex PCR reads into MiXCR, producing one record per CDR3 protein. The top ten clones hold over 0.09% of a sample with 150,000 to 200,000 distinct CDR3 sequences, 94% of them seen once. Sequences were obtained from CD4+ T cells from PBMCs. Receptor source: a human donor with multiple sclerosis. The CDR3 runs from the conserved cysteine through the conserved F or W. Fields, in order: clone size, V gene, J gene, D gene, CDR3 DNA, CDR3 protein. D genes are given only for firm matches. Only part of the rows carry a size: once, few, many, or a class if the clone is expanded.

clone_size: -
v_call: TRBV12-5
j_call: TRBJ1-4
d_call: -
cdr3_nt: TGTGCTAGTGGTTCTCCGAGCGGGGCGCCGAATGAAAAACTGTTTTTT
cdr3_aa: CASGSPSGAPNEKLFF

clone_size: few
v_call: TRBV7-2
j_call: TRBJ2-5
d_call: -
cdr3_nt: TGTGCCAGCAGCTTTACACAAGAGACCCAGTACTTC
cdr3_aa: CASSFTQETQYF

clone_size: few
v_call: TRBV24-1
j_call: TRBJ2-5
d_call: -
cdr3_nt: TGTGCCACCAGTGTTTACAGCCAAGAGACCCAGTACTTC
cdr3_aa: CATSVYSQETQYF

clone_size: -
v_call: TRBV4-3
j_call: TRBJ2-1
d_call: TRBD2
cdr3_nt: TGCGCCAGCAGCCAAGGCCGTTTAGCGGGCAGGAATGAGCAGTTCTTC
cdr3_aa: CASSQGRLAGRNEQFF

clone_size: -
v_call: TRBV14
j_call: TRBJ1-1
d_call: -
cdr3_nt: TGTGCCAGCAGCCAAGATCCCCCGGGACTGAACACTGAAGCTTTCTTT
cdr3_aa: CASSQDPPGLNTEAFF

clone_size: -
v_call: TRBV3-1
j_call: TRBJ2-2
d_call: -
cdr3_nt: TGTGCCAGCAGCCAAGGGGTAAACACCGGGGAGCTGTTTTTT
cdr3_aa: CASSQGVNTGELFF

clone_size: -
v_call: TRBV30
j_call: TRBJ2-3
d_call: -
cdr3_nt: TGTGCCTGGGAATTCACAGATACGCAGTATTTT
cdr3_aa: CAWEFTDTQYF

clone_size: -
v_call: TRBV30
j_call: TRBJ2-3
d_call: TRBD2
cdr3_nt: TGTGCCTGGGCCGGGACTAGCGGGAGTGCGCAGTATTTT
cdr3_aa: CAWAGTSGSAQYF

clone_size: -
v_call: TRBV27
j_call: TRBJ2-6
d_call: TRBD1
cdr3_nt: TGTGCCAGCAGTTCACAGGGGGCGTTAGGGGCCAACGTCCTGACTTTC
cdr3_aa: CASSSQGALGANVLTF

clone_size: once
v_call: TRBV30
j_call: TRBJ2-5
d_call: -
cdr3_nt: TGTGCCTGGAGTAAGGGATTCCAAGAGACCCAGTACTTC
cdr3_aa: CAWSKGFQETQYF

clone_size: -
v_call: TRBV28
j_call: TRBJ1-5
d_call: -
cdr3_nt: TGTGCCAGCAGTTTGATGCACCAGCCCCAGCATTTT
cdr3_aa: CASSLMHQPQHF

clone_size: -
v_call: TRBV12-3/TRBV12-4
j_call: TRBJ2-3
d_call: -
cdr3_nt: TGTGCCAGCAGCTATACAGGGTATACGCAGTATTTT
cdr3_aa: CASSYTGYTQYF